The 20 T cell receptor beta chains given below trace back to one sample, sequenced in a study of CD8+CD57+ T cells in acquired aplastic anemia. Profiling of TCR beta VDJ combinations and CDR3 sequences used genomic DNA as template. TCRdb used MiXCR to reprocess the reads, holding one entry per CDR3 protein. The sample lists about 180,000 distinct CDR3 sequences, roughly three fifths seen once, with roughly 42% in the top ten. Sequencing was done on patients that had shown CD8+CD57+ cell expansion by flow cytometry. The sequencing sample was made of sorted CD4+, CD8+, or CD8+CD57+ T cells (not recorded which) from PBMCs. Receptors were obtained from a human donor with aplastic anemia.

The rearrangement joins TRBV19 to TRBJ1-2; D gene uncertain. The length of the CDR3 is 13 residues. Germline V CDR1 and CDR2: LNHDA, SQIVND (reference sequence). The V end lost 4 bases, the J end lost 6 bases, and 12 bases lay between the germline ends. CDR3 in amino acids: CASSRVASHGYTF. The CDR3 coding sequence is TGTGCCAGTAGTAGAGTAGCATCGCATGGCTACACCTTC.

This clonotype was detected many times. The chain joins TRBV12-3 or TRBV12-4 to TRBJ2-1, with 11 bases matching TRBD2. The CDR3 runs to 15 residues. V was pared by 5 bases and J by 7 bases, with 7 bases of the junction left unmatched. The DNA for the CDR3 is TGTGCCAGCAGTCTTAGCGGGGGGGCAACAAATGAGCAGTTCTTC. This encodes CASSLSGGATNEQFF.

This clonotype was seen once. The gene calls are TRBV10-3 and TRBJ2-1; tentatively, D is TRBD2 (7 bases). This CDR3 has 17 residues. The germline gives CDR1 ENHRY, CDR2 SYGVKD. Trimming pared 4 bases from V and 1 base from J, leaving 17 bases between. The CDR3 nucleotides are TGTGCCATCAGTGCTCCCTCGGGGGGCCAATCCTACAATGAGCAGTTCTTC. Translated: CAISAPSGGQSYNEQFF.

The J gene is TRBJ2-5, the V gene TRBV19; a possible D gene is TRBD2 (6 bases). Germline V lookup: CDR1 LNHDA, CDR2 SQIVND (reference sequence). V was pared by 3 bases and J by 5 bases, with 16 bases between. The CDR3 runs to 15 residues. In DNA, the CDR3 is TGTGCCAGTAGTATCCCAGTAGGGGCGGGGGAGACCCAGTACTTC. Its protein product is CASSIPVGAGETQYF.

The rearrangement links TRBV2 to TRBJ2-7; no clear D gene. The length of the CDR3 is 11 residues. Trimming cost V 4 bases and J 3 bases, with 4 bases left between them. Germline values: CDR1 SNHLY, CDR2 FYNNEI. The chain's CDR3 is CASSGNYEQYF. The CDR3 DNA reads as TGTGCCAGCAGTGGCAACTACGAGCAGTACTTC.

This clonotype was seen only once. DNA of the CDR3: TGTGCCAGCAGCCCACCCGCAGGGATGAATTCACCCCTCCACTTT. Protein sequence: CASSPPAGMNSPLHF. The rearrangement uses TRBV7-9 and TRBJ1-6, with a weak D call TRBD1 (5 bases). The CDR3 spans 15 residues. CDR1 SEHNR and CDR2 FQNEAQ come from the germline V gene (reference sequence). Trimming took 5 bases from V and 7 from J, leaving 15 bases between them.

The J gene is TRBJ1-2, the V gene TRBV19, with TRBD1 identical over 9 bases. The V gene's germline CDR1 is LNHDA and CDR2 SQIVND (reference sequence). The CDR3 has 16 residues. The V and J ends lost 7 bases and 4 bases, in that order; junction bases with no gene match: 13. The CDR3 protein is CASKGDTGTGIYGYTF. In nucleotides, the CDR3 is TGTGCCAGTAAGGGTGACACCGGGACAGGGATCTATGGCTACACCTTC.

The chain couples TRBV20-1 to TRBJ2-5; 8 bases are a match to TRBD2. This CDR3 has 17 amino acids. Germline trimming cut 3 bases from V and 5 bases from J; bases unmatched to any gene: 17. Germline CDR1 is DFQATT and CDR2 is SNEGSKA (reference sequence). The CDR3 here is CSASKAAGGPLVETQYF. The CDR3 DNA sequence: TGCAGTGCTAGTAAGGCTGCGGGGGGTCCCCTAGTCGAGACCCAGTACTTC.

The chain recombines TRBV10-3 with TRBJ2-7; possible D gene TRBD1, 6 bases. Germline CDR1 and CDR2: ENHRY and SYGVKD. The CDR3 sequence is 13 residues long. V was clipped by 4 bases and J by 5 bases, with 12 bases between them. This CDR3 is CAISGGLQDEQYF. The DNA of the CDR3 is TGTGCCATCAGTGGGGGGCTTCAGGACGAGCAGTACTTC.

The rearrangement links TRBV29-1 to TRBJ1-3; TRBD1 might be the D (5 bases). Germline loops: CDR1 SQVTM, CDR2 ANQGSEA. Trimming removed 7 bases at V and 2 bases at J, with 12 bases between. This CDR3 has 13 amino acids. The CDR3 sequence is CSATRGTGNTIYF. CDR3 sequence (DNA): TGCAGCGCCACGAGGGGAACTGGAAACACCATATATTTT.

This clonotype appeared once. The rearrangement uses TRBV10-1 and TRBJ2-7, with a tentative D call TRBD2 (5 bases). The V gene lost 6 bases and the J gene lost 1 base, with 13 bases spanning the gap. CDR3 length equals 14 residues. The germline gives CDR1 WNHNN, CDR2 SYGVQD (reference sequence). CDR3 sequence: CASRVRVRSYEQYF. The CDR3 bases are TGCGCCAGCAGGGTGAGGGTCAGATCCTACGAGCAGTACTTC.

This rearrangement joins TRBV20-1 to TRBJ1-3; tentative D call: TRBD1 (6 bases). The germline V gene encodes CDR1 DFQATT and CDR2 SNEGSKA (reference sequence). Trimming removed 6 bases at V and 4 bases at J, with 16 bases between. The CDR3 runs 14 residues. CDR3 residues: CSARGGESGNTIYF. As DNA, the CDR3 is TGCAGTGCCAGGGGAGGGGAGTCGGGAAACACCATATATTTT.

V and J are TRBV13 and TRBJ2-7; D is unresolved. CDR3 length: 8 amino acids. Germline V gene sequence: CDR1 PRHDT, CDR2 FYEKMQ (reference sequence). Here the CDR3 DNA reads TGTGCCAGCAGCTTAGCAGACGTC. Translated: CASSLADV.

The chain joins TRBV2 to TRBJ2-5; 11 bases agree with TRBD1. In germline, CDR1 is SNHLY, CDR2 FYNNEI. This CDR3 comprises 14 residues. The V segment lost 7 bases and the J segment 5 bases; nucleotides outside the gene matches: 6. The CDR3: CASTGQGARETQYF. The CDR3 bases are TGTGCCAGCACAGGACAGGGGGCCCGGGAGACCCAGTACTTC.

Remarks on this clonotype: A much more abundant neighbour one base away suggests this may be a read error. The CDR3 does not close with the conserved phenylalanine or tryptophan, likely indicating a read error. V gene TRBV4-1 combines with J gene TRBJ1-1; D gene unclear. This CDR3 is built from 13 residues. The V end was cut by 4 bases, the J end by 3 bases, with 9 bases between. Per germline, CDR1 MGHRA and CDR2 YSYEKL. The CDR3 loop is CASSPTLDTEAFS. CDR3 nucleotide sequence: TGCGCCAGCAGCCCAACCCTGGACACTGAAGCTTTCTCT.

Ten or more counts support this clonotype. The chain employs TRBV29-1 and TRBJ1-3; D is unclear. V dropped 3 bases and J dropped 3 bases, with 3 bases sitting between them. CDR3 length: 11 amino acids. Per the germline V gene, CDR1 is SQVTM and CDR2 is ANQGSEA. The CDR3 coding sequence is TGCAGCGTTGAGTTTGGAAACACCATATATTTT. Protein: CSVEFGNTIYF.

At least ten counts were recorded for this clonotype. The chain uses TRBV19 and TRBJ2-5; possibly TRBD1 for D (6 bases). Trimming cost V 1 base and J 7 bases, with 19 bases left between them. CDR3 length: 16 amino acids. Germline V gives CDR1 LNHDA, CDR2 SQIVND (reference sequence). CDR3 bases: TGTGCCAGTAGTATAGCCACGGACAGCGTCGATAGGACCCAGTACTTC. This sequence encodes CASSIATDSVDRTQYF.

The genes are TRBV29-1 and TRBJ1-2; weak D call: TRBD1 (6 bases). CDR3 length equals 14 residues. The V gene's germline CDR1 is SQVTM and CDR2 ANQGSEA. V lost 4 bases, J lost 2 bases, and 14 bases lay in between. CDR3 in DNA: TGCAGCGTTGCTGGGGGCGGACGAAACTATGGCTACACCTTC. Amino acid sequence: CSVAGGGRNYGYTF.

This clonotype has only a few counts. The chain couples TRBV12-3 or TRBV12-4 to TRBJ1-3; 11 bases map to TRBD1. This CDR3 is built from 19 residues. V lost 6 bases to trimming and J lost 6 bases; unmatched junction nucleotides: 19. The DNA of the CDR3 is TGTGCCAGCAGCCCCCCGGGGACAGGGGGTTCAATTCTGGAAAACACCATATATTTT. Its translation: CASSPPGTGGSILENTIYF.

The table lists this clonotype with many counts. The gene calls are TRBV9 and TRBJ1-2, with D possibly TRBD1 on 6 matching bases. Between the trimmed V and J ends, which lost 4 bases and 7 bases, there was a span of 17 bases. Germline V gene data show CDR1 as SGDLS and CDR2 as YYNGEE. There are 14 residues in the CDR3. Written as DNA, the CDR3 is TGTGCCAGCAGCCCCCAAGGGGGAACTGGTGGCTACACCTTC. This gives the protein CASSPQGGTGGYTF.